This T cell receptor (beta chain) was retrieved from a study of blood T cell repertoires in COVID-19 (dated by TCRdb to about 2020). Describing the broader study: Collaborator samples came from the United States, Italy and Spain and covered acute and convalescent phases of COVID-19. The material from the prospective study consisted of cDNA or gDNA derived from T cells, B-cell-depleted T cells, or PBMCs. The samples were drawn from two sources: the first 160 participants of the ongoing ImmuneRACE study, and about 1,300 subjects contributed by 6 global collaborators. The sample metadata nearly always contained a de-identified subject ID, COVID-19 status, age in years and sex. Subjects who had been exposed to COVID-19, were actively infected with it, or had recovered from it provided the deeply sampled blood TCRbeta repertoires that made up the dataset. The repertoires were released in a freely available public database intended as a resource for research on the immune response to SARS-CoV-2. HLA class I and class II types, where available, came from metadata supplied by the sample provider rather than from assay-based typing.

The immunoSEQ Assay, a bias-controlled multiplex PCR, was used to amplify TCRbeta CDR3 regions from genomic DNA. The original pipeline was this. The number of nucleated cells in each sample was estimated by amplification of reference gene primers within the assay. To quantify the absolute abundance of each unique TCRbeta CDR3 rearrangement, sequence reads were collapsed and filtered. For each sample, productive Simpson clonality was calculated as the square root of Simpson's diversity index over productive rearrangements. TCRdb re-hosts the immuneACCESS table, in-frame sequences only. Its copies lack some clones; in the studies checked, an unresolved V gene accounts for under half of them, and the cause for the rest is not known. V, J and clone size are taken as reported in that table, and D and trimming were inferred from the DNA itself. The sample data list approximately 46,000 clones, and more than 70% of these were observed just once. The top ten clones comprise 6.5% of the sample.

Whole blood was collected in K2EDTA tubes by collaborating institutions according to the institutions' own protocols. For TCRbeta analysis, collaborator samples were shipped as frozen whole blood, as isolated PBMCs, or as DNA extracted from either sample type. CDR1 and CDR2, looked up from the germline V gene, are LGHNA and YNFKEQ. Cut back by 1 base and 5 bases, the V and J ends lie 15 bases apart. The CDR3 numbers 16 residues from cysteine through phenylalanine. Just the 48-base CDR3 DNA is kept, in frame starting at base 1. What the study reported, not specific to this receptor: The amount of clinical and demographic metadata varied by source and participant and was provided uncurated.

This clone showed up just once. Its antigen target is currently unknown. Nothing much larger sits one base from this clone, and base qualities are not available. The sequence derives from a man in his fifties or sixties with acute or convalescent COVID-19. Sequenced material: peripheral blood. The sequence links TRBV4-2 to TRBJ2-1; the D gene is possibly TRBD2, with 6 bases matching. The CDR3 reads CASSQVGGPGDNEQFF. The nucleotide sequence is TGTGCCAGCAGCCAAGTTGGAGGCCCGGGAGACAATGAGCAGTTCTTC.